The 30 T cell receptor beta chains given below trace back to one sample, sequenced in a study of beta chain features in type 1 diabetes. Isolated RNA was reverse transcribed in full, so expressed TCRB transcripts were sequenced. Clones were sequenced by immunoSEQ multiplex PCR, and TCRdb holds only the in-frame ones, with some missing. Of 130,000 or so clones in the sample, about 9.1% are singletons; the top ten hold almost 0.65%. The sequencing sample was made of central memory CD4+ T cells from blood. The origin of the receptors is a woman aged 35 to 49 in good health.

The genes are TRBV5-4 and TRBJ1-2; 8 nucleotides align to TRBD1. Germline V gene sequence: CDR1 SGHNT, CDR2 YYREEE (reference sequence). V lost 1 base to trimming and J lost 7 bases; unmatched junction nucleotides: 15. The CDR3 sequence is 17 residues long. The CDR3 DNA sequence: TGTGCCAGCAGCTTGCGCCCTCCCGGGCAGGGGGCGCTTGGCTACACCTTC. As protein: CASSLRPPGQGALGYTF.

The J gene is TRBJ2-7, the V gene TRBV10-1, with 11 bases that match TRBD2. Germline assignment: CDR1 WNHNN and CDR2 SYGVQD (reference sequence). This CDR3 spans 16 amino acids. Trimming cost V 3 bases and J 3 bases; bases outside gene matches: 7. This CDR3 is CASSETSGGTHYEQYF. DNA for the CDR3: TGCGCCAGCAGTGAAACTAGCGGGGGTACCCACTACGAGCAGTACTTC.

This clone was detected only a few times. The V gene is TRBV25-1, the J gene TRBJ2-1; D remains ambiguous. Trimming pared 5 bases from V and 3 bases from J, leaving 5 bases between. The CDR3 extends over 12 amino acids. Germline CDR1 and CDR2: MGHDK and SYGVNS. CDR3 DNA sequence: TGTGCCAGCAGTCCAGTCTACAATGAGCAGTTCTTC. It is translated as CASSPVYNEQFF.

V and J are TRBV19 and TRBJ2-1, with 8 bases matching TRBD1. J gave up 1 base and V 7 bases, and 12 bases lay outside the gene matches. This CDR3 is built from 17 residues. CDR1 is LNHDA, CDR2 SQIVND, per germline (reference sequence). This chain's CDR3 is CASKKGGTGESYNEQFF. The CDR3 DNA sequence: TGTGCCAGTAAAAAAGGGGGGACAGGAGAATCCTACAATGAGCAGTTCTTC.

The chain couples TRBV4-2 to TRBJ2-3, with TRBD2 identical over 8 bases. The trim removed 0 bases at V and 5 bases at J, leaving 10 bases unmatched. The V gene's germline CDR1 is LGHNA and CDR2 YNFKEQ. This CDR3 contains 17 residues. The CDR3 sequence: CASSQDRTGGLRDTQYF. The DNA of the CDR3 is TGTGCCAGCAGCCAAGATCGAACGGGGGGGCTCAGAGATACGCAGTATTTT.

The J gene is TRBJ2-3, the V gene TRBV6-6, with 8 bases matching TRBD1. The CDR3 sequence is 15 residues long. V was pared by 6 bases and J by 5 bases, with 10 bases of the junction left unmatched. CDR1 MNHNY and CDR2 SVGAGI come from the germline V gene (reference sequence). The CDR3 DNA reads as TGTGCCAGCAGATCCCGCAGGGGGCAGCTAGATACGCAGTATTTT. Translation: CASRSRRGQLDTQYF.

In its sample, this clone was seen a few times. V is TRBV7-2 and J is TRBJ1-1; D uncertain. Between the trimmed V and J ends, which lost 3 bases and 4 bases, there was a span of 9 bases. The CDR3 length is 13 residues. From germline, CDR1 is SGHTA and CDR2 FQGNSA. CDR3 nucleotide sequence: TGTGCCAGCAGCTTTTCACCGGGCACTGAAGCTTTCTTT. Protein sequence: CASSFSPGTEAFF.

The chain combines TRBV29-1 with TRBJ2-7, with a tentative D call TRBD1 (6 bases). This CDR3 has 14 residues. V lost 4 bases and J lost 2, with 15 bases in between. Germline loops: CDR1 SQVTM, CDR2 ANQGSEA. The CDR3 loop reads CSVVLSQGTYEQYF. The CDR3 bases are TGCAGCGTTGTCCTCTCCCAGGGGACCTACGAGCAGTACTTC.

The chain couples TRBV14 to TRBJ2-7; 8 nucleotides match TRBD1. The CDR3 spans 17 residues. The V segment lost 5 bases and the J segment 2 bases; nucleotides outside the gene matches: 14. Germline lookup yields CDR1 SGHDN and CDR2 FVKESK. The CDR3 coding sequence is TGTGCCAGCAGCTACCGCCTCGGACAGGGTTCCCCCTACGAGCAGTACTTC. This translates into CASSYRLGQGSPYEQYF. Full variable domain (missing parts from reference TRBV14 and TRBJ2-7): EAGVTQFPSHSVIEKGQTVTLRCDPISGHDNLYWYRRVMGKEIKFLLHFVKESKQDESGMPNNRFLAERTGGTYSTLKVQPAELEDSGVYFCASSYRLGQGSPYEQYFGPGTRLTVT.

The rearrangement joins TRBV7-6 to TRBJ1-2, with a tentative D call TRBD1 (5 bases). Trimming pared 1 base from V and 0 bases from J, leaving 9 bases between. This CDR3 has 15 residues. Germline values: CDR1 SGHVS, CDR2 FNYEAQ. DNA for the CDR3: TGTGCCAGCAGCTTAGACGGGACTACTAACTATGGCTACACCTTC. This sequence encodes CASSLDGTTNYGYTF. Complete variable domain (other parts from reference TRBV7-6 and TRBJ1-2): GAGVSQSPRYKVTKRGQDVALRCDPISGHVSLYWYRQALGQGPEFLTYFNYEAQQDKSGLPNDRFSAERPEGSISTLTIQRTEQRDSAMYRCASSLDGTTNYGYTFGSGTRLTVV.

The rearrangement uses TRBV6-5 and TRBJ2-7; D is perhaps TRBD2 (6 bases). In germline, CDR1 is MNHEY, CDR2 SVGAGI. Trimming took 0 bases from V and 6 from J, leaving 15 bases between them. The CDR3 sequence is 15 residues long. In nucleotides, the CDR3 is TGTGCCAGCAGTTACTCAAAGGACTACTCCCGCGAGCAGTACTTC. This gives the protein CASSYSKDYSREQYF.

This clone was detected only a few times. V gene TRBV5-1 combines with J gene TRBJ1-1; D perhaps matches TRBD1 (6 bases). The V gene lost 4 bases and the J gene lost 1 base, with 14 bases spanning the gap. Germline V lookup: CDR1 SGHRS, CDR2 YFSETQ. The CDR3 spans 15 residues. The DNA of the CDR3 is TGCGCCAGCAGCATAGACAGGAGACCGAACACTGAAGCTTTCTTT. It specifies CASSIDRRPNTEAFF.

In this sample, this clone turned up a few times. V usage is TRBV6-5 and J usage is TRBJ2-7; TRBD1 matches 8 bases. This CDR3 is built from 15 residues. Germline V lookup: CDR1 MNHEY, CDR2 SVGAGI. V lost 6 bases, J lost 8 bases, and 15 bases stayed unmatched. CDR3 amino acids: CASSETSWTGRKQYF. CDR3 bases: TGTGCCAGCAGCGAGACAAGCTGGACAGGGCGAAAGCAGTACTTC.

CDR3 sequence: CSVETRLVHTEAFF. DNA of the CDR3: TGCAGCGTCGAGACAAGATTAGTCCACACTGAAGCTTTCTTT. The V call is TRBV29-1, the J call TRBJ1-1; D gene unclear. CDR1 SQVTM and CDR2 ANQGSEA come from the germline V gene. V lost 6 bases and J lost 3, with 17 bases in between. The CDR3 consists of 14 residues.

The chain couples TRBV4-3 to TRBJ2-6; D is perhaps TRBD2 (6 bases). This CDR3 spans 17 amino acids. Germline CDR1 and CDR2: LGHNA and YSLEER. Trimming removed 2 bases at V and 4 bases at J, with 15 bases between. The CDR3 region has the DNA TGCGCCAGCAGCCAACCCGTGGGAGGTCTGGGGGCCAACGTCCTGACTTTC. Translated: CASSQPVGGLGANVLTF.

J is TRBJ1-1 and V is TRBV7-2, with D possibly TRBD1 on 6 matching bases. With 2 bases removed from V and 3 bases from J, the gap between germline ends came to 7 bases. The germline V gene has CDR1 SGHTA and CDR2 FQGNSA. The CDR3 has 13 amino acids. For the CDR3, the DNA is TGTGCCAGCAGCTTAAAGGGGGACACTGAAGCTTTCTTT. This translates into CASSLKGDTEAFF.

CDR3 in DNA: TGTGCCAGCTCACCAGGGGCAGGGAACACCGGGGAGCTGTTTTTT. This translates into CASSPGAGNTGELFF. The chain couples TRBV18 to TRBJ2-2; D perhaps matches TRBD1 (5 bases). CDR1 is KGHSH and CDR2 is LQKENI in the germline V gene. V dropped 2 bases and J dropped 1 base, with 8 bases sitting between them. CDR3 length equals 15 residues. The variable domain in full, with the rest retrieved from reference TRBV18 and TRBJ2-2, is NAGVMQNPRHLVRRRGQEARLRCSPMKGHSHVYWYRQLPEEGLKFMVYLQKENIIDESGMPKERFSAEFPKEGPSILRIQQVVRGDSAAYFCASSPGAGNTGELFFGEGSRLTVL.

The V and J genes are TRBV27 and TRBJ1-1; unclear D gene. Per the germline V gene, CDR1 is MNHEY and CDR2 is SMNVEV (reference sequence). This CDR3 contains 13 residues. Deletions cut 4 bases from V and 5 bases from J, with 11 bases between. CDR3 loop: CASSYSGGTEAFF. CDR3 DNA: TGTGCCAGCAGTTACAGTGGCGGGACTGAAGCTTTCTTT.

This rearrangement joins TRBV19 to TRBJ1-2; tentative D call: TRBD1 (6 bases). V lost 1 base and J 4 bases, leaving 10 bases between the germline ends. This CDR3 has 14 residues. Germline loops: CDR1 LNHDA, CDR2 SQIVND (reference sequence). Here the CDR3 DNA reads TGTGCCAGTAGTATAGGTCGGGGGGCCTATGGCTACACCTTC. Its translation is CASSIGRGAYGYTF.

This clone was seen only a few times. This rearrangement joins TRBV7-2 to TRBJ2-3; 8 bases align to TRBD1. Germline CDR1 and CDR2: SGHTA and FQGNSA. The CDR3 has 13 amino acids. The trim removed 4 bases at V and 4 bases at J, leaving 1 base unmatched. In nucleotides, the CDR3 is TGTGCCAGCAGCTGGACAGGGTCAGATACGCAGTATTTT. Encoded protein: CASSWTGSDTQYF.

The chain links TRBV5-1 to TRBJ2-1; 9 bases match TRBD1. Germline-derived CDR1 and CDR2 are SGHRS and YFSETQ. Losses at the gene ends were 0 bases for V and 7 bases for J; bases not matched to a gene: 5. The CDR3 consists of 15 residues. The CDR3 nucleotides are TGCGCCAGCAGCTTGGAGACAGGGGGTTTTAATGAGCAGTTCTTC. Protein sequence: CASSLETGGFNEQFF.

The chain carries TRBV7-9 and TRBJ2-1; D is perhaps TRBD1 (6 bases). Looked up from germline, CDR1 is SEHNR and CDR2 is FQNEAQ (reference sequence). Trimming took off 1 base at V and 6 bases at J, with 13 bases between the two ends. The CDR3 is 15 amino acids. CDR3 nucleotide sequence: TGTGCCAGCAGCTTAGGTTCCGTCAGGGGCAATGAGCAGTTCTTC. It translates to CASSLGSVRGNEQFF.

This clone was observed a handful of times. This chain uses TRBV2 with TRBJ2-7; D remains unclear. The V end lost 8 bases, the J end lost 4 bases, and 18 bases lay between the germline ends. The CDR3 has 14 amino acids. Germline values: CDR1 SNHLY, CDR2 FYNNEI. Here the CDR3 DNA reads TGTGCCAGCGGTTCGAGACTTTCGGCTTACGAGCAGTACTTC. It codes for CASGSRLSAYEQYF.

V is TRBV11-2 and J is TRBJ1-2; 8 nucleotides match TRBD1. This CDR3 is built from 16 residues. V was pared by 1 base and J by 0 bases, with 4 bases of the junction left unmatched. The V gene's germline CDR1 is SGHAT and CDR2 FQNNGV. The CDR3 nucleotides are TGTGCCAGCAGCTTAGCAGGGACAGGCTCTAACTATGGCTACACCTTC. It codes for CASSLAGTGSNYGYTF.

This sequence joins TRBV2 and TRBJ2-7, with 7 bases aligning to TRBD2. Losses at the gene ends were 7 bases for V and 4 bases for J; bases not matched to a gene: 10. The germline gives CDR1 SNHLY, CDR2 FYNNEI. There are 14 residues in the CDR3. DNA for the CDR3: TGTGCCAGCATGATGGGAGGGGATCTATACGAGCAGTACTTC. Encoded protein: CASMMGGDLYEQYF.

This clone was seen more than once but under ten times. V gene TRBV18 combines with J gene TRBJ2-2; D unresolved. The germline V gene has CDR1 KGHSH and CDR2 LQKENI. The CDR3 loop spans 13 amino acids. V lost 3 bases and J lost 2, with 4 bases in between. CDR3 protein: CASSPLNTGELFF. Written as DNA, the CDR3 is TGTGCCAGCTCACCCCTTAACACCGGGGAGCTGTTTTTT.

This clone was seen more than once but under ten times. The chain recombines TRBV5-6 with TRBJ2-7, with unresolved D. This CDR3 spans 16 amino acids. CDR1 SGHDT and CDR2 YYEEEE come from the germline V gene. Trimming removed 4 bases at V and 2 bases at J, with 19 bases between. CDR3 region: CASSLGPQIPTYEQYF. In DNA, the CDR3 is TGTGCCAGCAGCCTGGGCCCACAAATCCCCACCTACGAGCAGTACTTC. Drawing the rest from reference TRBV5-6 and TRBJ2-7, the complete variable domain is DAGVTQSPTHLIKTRGQQVTLRCSPKSGHDTVSWYQQALGQGPQFIFQYYEEEERQRGNFPDRFSGHQFPNYSSELNVNALLLGDSALYLCASSLGPQIPTYEQYFGPGTRLTVT.

This clone was picked up a small number of times. The J gene is TRBJ2-1, the V gene TRBV6-5; a weak D match, TRBD2 (7 bases). There are 16 residues in the CDR3. The germline V gene has CDR1 MNHEY and CDR2 SVGAGI. V gave up 0 bases and J gave up 9 bases, with 18 bases separating them. The CDR3 here is CASSYSGGGSSFEQFF. The CDR3 DNA is TGTGCCAGCAGTTACTCGGGCGGGGGCTCCTCCTTTGAGCAGTTCTTC.

This clone was observed a handful of times. This chain connects TRBV14 to TRBJ2-5; 7 bases fit TRBD2. This CDR3 has 15 amino acids. The germline CDR1 and CDR2 sequences are SGHDN and FVKESK. With V trimmed by 4 bases and J by 2 bases, 7 bases remained unmatched. This CDR3 is CASSPLGTNQETQYF. The CDR3, as DNA: TGTGCCAGCAGCCCCCTCGGGACTAATCAAGAGACCCAGTACTTC.

This clone was picked up a small number of times. V and J are TRBV7-2 and TRBJ2-3; 9 nucleotides agree with TRBD2. Unmatched junction bases numbered 7, after V lost 5 bases and J lost 4 bases. Germline CDR1 reads SGHTA; CDR2 reads FQGNSA. The CDR3 contains 15 residues. The CDR3 reads CASSRRGTSPDTQYF. CDR3 bases: TGTGCCAGCAGCCGGCGGGGGACTAGCCCAGATACGCAGTATTTT.